Below are 29 T cell receptor beta chains sequenced from a single sample in a study of blood T cell repertoires in COVID-19. Repertoires were generated with immunoSEQ multiplex PCR, while TCRdb's copy carries only in-frame clones and drops some. The data contain 70,000 or so clones, over 70% of them seen just once; the ten biggest clones take up less than 40%. The specimen was peripheral blood. Receptors were obtained from a woman aged 70-85 years with acute or convalescent COVID-19.

CDR3 coding DNA: TGTGCCAGCACCGCGAGGTCATCACGCGGGGAGCTGTTTTTT. Protein sequence: CASTARSSRGELFF. This chain connects TRBV5-8 to TRBJ2-2; D is unclear. The CDR3 consists of 14 residues. V was shortened by 6 bases and J by 7 bases, with 16 bases between the two germline ends. Germline assignment: CDR1 SGHTS and CDR2 YDEGEE.

This chain links TRBV19 with TRBJ1-6; a possible D gene is TRBD1 (6 bases). V was pared by 2 bases and J by 9 bases, with 17 bases between. Germline V CDR1 and CDR2: LNHDA, SQIVND (reference sequence). This CDR3 has 16 residues. The CDR3 DNA reads TGTGCCAGTAGTATATCCCCACAGGGCCTGCGTTCACCCCTCCACTTT. Translated: CASSISPQGLRSPLHF.

This sequence joins TRBV18 and TRBJ2-1; the D is unclear. Germline V lookup: CDR1 KGHSH, CDR2 LQKENI. With 6 bases removed from V and 6 bases from J, the gap between germline ends came to 18 bases. CDR3 size: 15 residues. CDR3 loop: CASSDPGAPANEQFF. The CDR3 bases are TGTGCCAGCTCCGATCCCGGTGCGCCTGCCAATGAGCAGTTCTTC.

This chain links TRBV6-5 with TRBJ2-5; D is possibly TRBD1 (5 bases). This CDR3 is 13 amino acids long. Trimming shortened V by 8 bases and J by 4 bases, and 14 bases separated the two germline ends. The V gene's germline CDR1 is MNHEY and CDR2 SVGAGI. The CDR3 sequence is CASRWQGGETQYF. The DNA of the CDR3 is TGTGCCAGCCGATGGCAGGGTGGAGAGACCCAGTACTTC.

This chain connects TRBV6-5 to TRBJ1-1; possible D gene TRBD1, 5 bases. V lost 7 bases to trimming and J lost 0 bases, with 12 bases between them. Germline CDR1 MNHEY, CDR2 SVGAGI. The CDR3 has 14 residues. CDR3 bases: TGTGCCAGCAAGCGGGGCCCCGTGAACACTGAAGCTTTCTTT. Translation gives CASKRGPVNTEAFF.

This clone was picked up a small number of times. The chain recombines TRBV6-6 with TRBJ2-3; perhaps TRBD1 as D (6 bases). The germline gives CDR1 MNHNY, CDR2 SVGAGI (reference sequence). V was shortened by 5 bases and J by 0 bases, with 12 bases between the two germline ends. The CDR3 spans 15 residues. The CDR3 nucleotides read TGTGCCAGCAGTCCTCGACAGGCAAGCACAGATACGCAGTATTTT. It codes for CASSPRQASTDTQYF.

The rearrangement links TRBV9 to TRBJ1-2, with D unresolved. The V gene's germline CDR1 is SGDLS and CDR2 YYNGEE. The CDR3 consists of 12 residues. V was shortened by 3 bases and J by 7 bases, with 10 bases between the two germline ends. The CDR3 DNA follows: TGTGCCAGCAGCGGAGGGCCGGTTGGCTACACCTTC. This gives the protein CASSGGPVGYTF.

In regard to this clone: At the DNA level, this CDR3 is encoded by other sequences in the same sample as well. The rearrangement uses TRBV12-3 or TRBV12-4 and TRBJ1-2; possibly TRBD1 for D (5 bases). The CDR3 contains 11 residues. With 6 bases removed from V and 4 bases from J, the gap between germline ends came to 6 bases. The CDR3: CASSQGYGYTF. In nucleotides, the CDR3 is TGTGCCAGCAGCCAGGGCTATGGCTACACCTTC.

The chain carries TRBV28 and TRBJ2-1, with 9 bases aligning to TRBD2. Germline trimming cut 6 bases from V and 5 bases from J; bases unmatched to any gene: 8. This CDR3 contains 15 residues. CDR1 and CDR2 (germline): MDHEN, SYDVKM. The CDR3 loop is CASRQTSGGHNEQFF. CDR3 bases: TGTGCCAGCAGACAGACTAGCGGAGGCCACAATGAGCAGTTCTTC.

This chain uses TRBV5-6 with TRBJ1-2; tentative D call: TRBD1 (5 bases). The CDR3 length is 14 residues. From germline, CDR1 is SGHDT and CDR2 YYEEEE. Trimming shortened V by 4 bases and J by 3 bases, and 13 bases separated the two germline ends. CDR3 nucleotide sequence: TGTGCCAGCAGCCTGAAGGCAGGGCACTATGGCTACACCTTC. This translates into CASSLKAGHYGYTF. The variable domain in full, completed from reference TRBV5-6 and TRBJ1-2, reads DAGVTQSPTHLIKTRGQQVTLRCSPKSGHDTVSWYQQALGQGPQFIFQYYEEEERQRGNFPDRFSGHQFPNYSSELNVNALLLGDSALYLCASSLKAGHYGYTFGSGTRLTVV.

The CDR3 protein is CASSQTWEQYF. The CDR3 DNA sequence: TGTGCCAGCAGCCAAACTTGGGAGCAGTACTTC. The rearrangement links TRBV3-1 (or the pseudogene TRBV3-2) to TRBJ2-7; D is undetermined. The CDR3 is 11 amino acids. V was clipped by 2 bases and J by 7 bases, with 6 bases between them. The germline gives CDR1 LGHDT, CDR2 YNNKEL (reference sequence).

CDR3 DNA: TGTGCCAGCAGCTTGAAACAGCAAGAGACCCAGTACTTC. Encoded protein: CASSLKQQETQYF. V gene TRBV7-2 combines with J gene TRBJ2-5; D is unresolved. The CDR3 loop spans 13 amino acids. V gave up 3 bases and J gave up 2 bases, with 7 bases separating them. From germline, CDR1 is SGHTA and CDR2 FQGNSA.

The V and J genes are TRBV10-3 and TRBJ1-1; weak D call: TRBD1 (5 bases). The CDR3 runs to 13 residues. Germline V CDR1 and CDR2: ENHRY, SYGVKD. V was clipped by 11 bases and J by 1 base, with 14 bases between them. This chain's CDR3 is CAAMAGSNTEAFF. CDR3 bases: TGTGCCGCCATGGCAGGGTCGAACACTGAAGCTTTCTTT.

Regarding this clone: An end of the junction does not agree with germline; a read error may underlie this. V and J are TRBV7-2 and TRBJ1-3, with D unclear. CDR3 length: 13 amino acids. Germline loops: CDR1 SGHTA, CDR2 FQGNSA. The CDR3 sequence is CASSLAPGNTIYF. CDR3 nucleotides: TGTGCCAGCAGCCTAGCTCCAGGAAACACCATATATTTT.

The chain recombines TRBV7-6 with TRBJ2-3; D not resolved. The CDR3 is made up of 15 amino acids. CDR1 is SGHVS and CDR2 is FNYEAQ in the germline V gene. Trimming stripped 1 base from V and 0 bases from J, with 8 bases between. CDR3 bases: TGTGCCAGCAGCTTAGTTGGGCAGAGCACAGATACGCAGTATTTT. As protein: CASSLVGQSTDTQYF.

This chain links TRBV27 with TRBJ1-1; TRBD1 matches at 9 bases. V lost 5 bases to trimming and J lost 6 bases; unmatched junction nucleotides: 13. The CDR3 spans 16 residues. Germline V gives CDR1 MNHEY, CDR2 SMNVEV (reference sequence). This chain's CDR3 is CASSIKAGTGKSEAFF. The CDR3 DNA reads as TGTGCCAGCAGTATAAAGGCCGGGACAGGGAAGTCTGAAGCTTTCTTT.

This clone was found many times. The chain uses TRBV27 and TRBJ1-6; D ambiguous. The V gene's germline CDR1 is MNHEY and CDR2 SMNVEV (reference sequence). The CDR3 sequence is 16 residues long. Trimming stripped 1 base from V and 8 bases from J, with 15 bases between. This CDR3 reads CASSLFPGIGDSPLHF. CDR3 coding DNA: TGTGCCAGCAGTTTATTCCCGGGGATCGGGGATTCACCCCTCCACTTT.

In its sample, this clone was seen a few times. V usage is TRBV7-2 and J usage is TRBJ2-5; TRBD1 agrees at 8 bases. Germline CDR1 and CDR2: SGHTA and FQGNSA. Unmatched junction bases numbered 10, after V lost 6 bases and J lost 4 bases. The CDR3 is made up of 15 amino acids. The CDR3 bases are TGTGCCAGCAGTCTCCCCGGACAGGGCGGAGAGACCCAGTACTTC. It codes for CASSLPGQGGETQYF.

J is TRBJ1-1 and V is TRBV19; D ambiguous. Trimming cost V 2 bases and J 4 bases, with 20 bases left between them. This CDR3 has 17 amino acids. CDR1 is LNHDA, CDR2 SQIVND, per germline (reference sequence). DNA of the CDR3: TGTGCCAGTAGTATACGGGGAACCCCCGCGATCGGCACTGAAGCTTTCTTT. Translation: CASSIRGTPAIGTEAFF. The entire variable domain, with the rest obtained from reference TRBV19 and TRBJ1-1, is as follows: DGGITQSPKYLFRKEGQNVTLSCEQNLNHDAMYWYRQDPGQGLRLIYYSQIVNDFQKGDIAEGYSVSREKKESFPLTVTSAQKNPTAFYLCASSIRGTPAIGTEAFFGQGTRLTVV.

The V gene is TRBV14, the J gene TRBJ2-5; perhaps TRBD1 as D (6 bases). CDR3 length equals 16 residues. Per germline, CDR1 SGHDN and CDR2 FVKESK. The V and J ends lost 1 base and 4 bases respectively, with 16 bases between them. CDR3 in DNA: TGTGCCAGCAGCCAAGTAGGGCAGGGGATACGAGAGACCCAGTACTTC. Residues: CASSQVGQGIRETQYF. Filled out from reference TRBV14 and TRBJ2-5, the complete variable domain reads EAGVTQFPSHSVIEKGQTVTLRCDPISGHDNLYWYRRVMGKEIKFLLHFVKESKQDESGMPNNRFLAERTGGTYSTLKVQPAELEDSGVYFCASSQVGQGIRETQYFGPGTRLLVL.

The rearrangement joins TRBV28 to TRBJ1-1, with 10 bases that match TRBD1. CDR1 and CDR2 (germline): MDHEN, SYDVKM. J was trimmed by 8 bases and V by 6 bases; bases with no gene match: 18. CDR3 length: 17 amino acids. In DNA, the CDR3 is TGTGCCAGCAGCCCCGGGACAGGGGCCTCTCAACGGCTAGAAGCTTTCTTT. It codes for CASSPGTGASQRLEAFF. Together with reference TRBV28 and TRBJ1-1, the CDR3 gives the full variable domain: DVKVTQSSRYLVKRTGEKVFLECVQDMDHENMFWYRQDPGLGLRLIYFSYDVKMKEKGDIPEGYSVSREKKERFSLILESASTNQTSMYLCASSPGTGASQRLEAFFGQGTRLTVV.

The gene calls are TRBV21-1 and TRBJ1-2; the table names TRBD1, a call not compared with the DNA. TRBV21-1 is designated a pseudogene. The CDR3 consists of 15 residues. In nucleotides, the CDR3 is TGTGCCAGCAGAGGGGGCAGGGGGGCTAACTATGGCTACACCTTC. Its protein product is CASRGGRGANYGYTF.

This clone was counted a single time. V usage is TRBV19 and J usage is TRBJ2-7, with D unresolved. There are 14 residues in the CDR3. CDR1 and CDR2 (germline): LNHDA, SQIVND (reference sequence). V was clipped by 6 bases and J by 4 bases, with 16 bases between them. As DNA, the CDR3 is TGTGCCAGTAGCAGACTTGACGAGTTGTACGAGCAGTACTTC. Translation gives CASSRLDELYEQYF.

Here the CDR3 reads CASSLSLAGGPSEQFF. The DNA for the CDR3 is TGCGCCAGCAGCTTGTCTTTAGCGGGAGGGCCGAGTGAGCAGTTCTTC. V gene TRBV5-1 combines with J gene TRBJ2-1; 11 nucleotides match TRBD2. V was pared by 1 base and J by 9 bases, with 9 bases of the junction left unmatched. The CDR3 runs to 16 residues. The germline V gene encodes CDR1 SGHRS and CDR2 YFSETQ.

This clone was picked up a small number of times. J is TRBJ1-6 and V is TRBV5-6; D is ambiguous. This CDR3 is built from 14 residues. Trimming removed 1 base from V and 7 bases from J, with 9 bases in between. The germline V gene has CDR1 SGHDT and CDR2 YYEEEE. The CDR3 protein is CASSLRGKNSPLHF. The CDR3 region has the DNA TGTGCCAGCAGCTTGCGGGGAAAGAATTCACCCCTCCACTTT.

This clone was observed many times. V gene TRBV29-1 combines with J gene TRBJ1-1, with 7 bases matching TRBD1. The CDR3 has 12 amino acids. In germline, CDR1 is SQVTM, CDR2 ANQGSEA. Losses at the gene ends were 5 bases for V and 7 bases for J; bases not matched to a gene: 7. This CDR3 reads CSVTGEGVEAFF. CDR3 bases: TGCAGCGTTACAGGGGAAGGAGTTGAAGCTTTCTTT.

The J gene is TRBJ2-1, the V gene TRBV10-3, with D possibly matching TRBD1 (5 bases). Germline V gene data show CDR1 as ENHRY and CDR2 as SYGVKD. Deletions cut 5 bases from V and 7 bases from J, with 15 bases between. CDR3 length: 14 residues. The CDR3 DNA reads as TGTGCCATCAGTCCAGGCAGGGAAATGAATGAGCAGTTCTTC. Residues: CAISPGREMNEQFF.

V and J are TRBV2 and TRBJ2-1; a weak D match, TRBD1 (5 bases). Germline V gene data show CDR1 as SNHLY and CDR2 as FYNNEI. The ends were cut back, 1 base at V and 4 bases at J, with 11 bases in the middle. The CDR3 covers 15 residues. The DNA of the CDR3 is TGTGCCAGCAGTGAAGGTGGGGCCCGGTACAATGAGCAGTTCTTC. Protein sequence: CASSEGGARYNEQFF.

As regards this clone: Other DNA sequences from this sample encode an identical CDR3 as well. The V and J genes are TRBV5-1 and TRBJ1-1; D gene ambiguous. CDR3 length: 14 residues. Germline V gene sequence: CDR1 SGHRS, CDR2 YFSETQ. Deletions cut 0 bases from V and 2 bases from J, with 8 bases between. The CDR3 loop is CASSLGPGNTEAFF. The CDR3 DNA reads as TGCGCCAGCAGCTTGGGGCCGGGAAACACTGAAGCTTTCTTT.